Presented here are 18 T cell receptor beta chains from one specimen sequenced in a study of T-cell reconstitution after alpha-beta-depleted transplantation in children. Preparation of the TCRbeta library involved a method that used unique molecular identifiers. In TCRdb, the PCR reads were re-called with MiXCR into one record per CDR3 protein. Of 200,000 to 250,000 distinct CDR3 sequences in the sample, roughly 11% are singletons; the top ten hold about 28%. The sample here was PBMCs, taken before TCRalphabeta/CD19-depleted stem cell transplant. These receptors were taken from a child less than two years old with acute myeloid leukemia, due to receive a stem cell transplant.

This clonotype was seen at least ten times. The J gene is TRBJ2-1, the V gene TRBV2; TRBD1 might be the D (5 bases). The CDR3 consists of 11 residues. V gave up 6 bases and J gave up 5 bases, with 5 bases separating them. CDR1 and CDR2 from the germline V gene are SNHLY and FYNNEI. CDR3 in amino acids: CASRTDNEQFF. The CDR3, as DNA: TGTGCCAGCAGGACAGACAATGAGCAGTTCTTC.

This clonotype was recorded at least ten times. The chain has TRBV7-8 and TRBJ2-3; D might be TRBD1 or TRBD2, each matching 5 bases. The CDR3 contains 15 residues. Trimming stripped 5 bases from V and 5 bases from J, with 17 bases between. CDR1 is SGHVS and CDR2 is FQNEAQ in the germline V gene. The CDR3 region is CASSPPGPAEDTQYF. The CDR3 DNA sequence: TGTGCCAGCAGCCCACCGGGACCTGCGGAAGATACGCAGTATTTT. The whole variable domain, remainder taken from reference TRBV7-8 and TRBJ2-3, is GAGVSQSPRYKVAKRGQDVALRCDPISGHVSLFWYQQALGQGPEFLTYFQNEAQLDKSGLPSDRFFAERPEGSVSTLKIQRTQQEDSAVYLCASSPPGPAEDTQYFGPGTRLTVL.

The chain uses TRBV29-1 and TRBJ1-1; a possible D gene is TRBD1 (5 bases). Per the germline V gene, CDR1 is SQVTM and CDR2 is ANQGSEA. CDR3 size: 14 residues. Trimming stripped 6 bases from V and 4 bases from J, with 18 bases between. The CDR3 region is CSVVPGAGTTEAFF. CDR3 DNA: TGCAGCGTGGTACCCGGGGCAGGGACCACTGAAGCTTTCTTT.

There are a few counts of this clonotype. The chain recombines TRBV12-3 or TRBV12-4 with TRBJ2-3; TRBD2 aligns across 12 bases. The CDR3 is 19 amino acids. The junction had 9 bases not matched to a gene; V was cut back by 1 base and J by 1 base. CDR3 region: CASSLGNQGLAGGTDTQYF. Here the CDR3 DNA reads TGTGCCAGCAGTTTAGGGAATCAGGGACTAGCGGGTGGCACAGATACGCAGTATTTT.

In this sample, this clonotype turned up many times. This chain connects TRBV24-1 to TRBJ2-1; TRBD2 is a possible D gene (6 bases). Germline lookup yields CDR1 KGHDR and CDR2 SFDVKD. V was shortened by 4 bases and J by 7 bases, with 16 bases between the two germline ends. CDR3 length: 15 amino acids. The CDR3 is CATSDPRDFLNEQFF. The DNA for the CDR3 is TGTGCCACCAGTGACCCCCGGGACTTTCTTAATGAGCAGTTCTTC.

This clonotype appeared many times. The rearrangement uses TRBV12-3 or TRBV12-4 and TRBJ1-5, with unresolved D. This CDR3 spans 18 amino acids. Trimming cost V 3 bases and J 4 bases, with 22 bases left between them. The CDR3 DNA sequence: TGTGCCAGCAGTTTTCTCCTCGCTCGCCCTCAATCGAATCAGCCCCAGCATTTT. Amino acids: CASSFLLARPQSNQPQHF.

Ten or more counts support this clonotype. The chain is built from TRBV10-3 and TRBJ2-5; unclear D gene. Deletions cut 3 bases from V and 5 bases from J, with 7 bases between. This CDR3 has 12 amino acids. Germline assignment: CDR1 ENHRY and CDR2 SYGVKD. The CDR3 DNA reads TGTGCCATCAGTGAAAGAGAGGAGACCCAGTACTTC. It yields the protein CAISEREETQYF.

This clonotype has at least ten counts. This chain connects TRBV12-3 or TRBV12-4 to TRBJ2-1, with 14 bases aligning to TRBD2. J lost 10 bases, V lost 5 bases, and 10 bases had no gene match. This CDR3 has 16 residues. DNA for the CDR3: TGTGCCAGCAGTGCCGCTGGGACTAGCGGGAGCCCCGAGCAGTTCTTC. Translation: CASSAAGTSGSPEQFF.

The chain recombines TRBV12-3 or TRBV12-4 with TRBJ2-5; 8 bases are a match to TRBD2. J lost 2 bases, V lost 3 bases, and 14 bases had no gene match. This CDR3 is 18 amino acids long. The CDR3 DNA sequence: TGTGCCAGCAGTTTGCTTGACCCGGGACTAGTGTTTCAAGAGACCCAGTACTTC. Protein product: CASSLLDPGLVFQETQYF.

This clonotype was seen many times. This sequence joins TRBV5-1 and TRBJ1-1; 8 nucleotides match TRBD1. In germline, CDR1 is SGHRS, CDR2 YFSETQ. The CDR3 length is 21 residues. V gave up 4 bases and J gave up 0 bases; unmatched junction bases: 23. CDR3 loop: CASSPGFRQGPALTLNTEAFF. The CDR3 nucleotides read TGCGCCAGCAGCCCGGGTTTTCGACAGGGGCCCGCTTTAACACTGAACACTGAAGCTTTCTTT.

This clonotype has at least ten counts. The chain has TRBV6-7 and TRBJ1-1; D is uncertain. TRBV6-7 is sorted into the ORF group, with uncertain function. The CDR3 runs to 15 residues. The V gene lost 2 bases and the J gene lost 1 base, with 11 bases spanning the gap. The CDR3: CASSYGHGSNTEAFF. CDR3 nucleotides: TGTGCCAGCAGTTACGGGCACGGTTCGAACACTGAAGCTTTCTTT.

This clonotype appeared many times. The rearrangement links TRBV12-3 or TRBV12-4 to TRBJ1-1; D not resolved. The CDR3 is 11 residues long. Between the trimmed V and J ends, which lost 5 bases and 7 bases, there was a span of 8 bases. CDR3 nucleotide sequence: TGTGCCAGCAGTCAAAAGGGTGAAGCTTTCTTT. This translates into CASSQKGEAFF.

The gene calls are TRBV7-9 and TRBJ2-5, with unresolved D. Deletions cut 2 bases from V and 2 bases from J, with 6 bases between. This CDR3 contains 13 residues. Germline values: CDR1 SEHNR, CDR2 FQNEAQ (reference sequence). In DNA form, the CDR3 reads TGTGCCAGCAGCTTATATGGACAAGAGACCCAGTACTTC. Translation gives CASSLYGQETQYF.

This clonotype was counted at least ten times. The chain is built from TRBV12-3 or TRBV12-4 and TRBJ2-3, with TRBD2 matching 8 bases. V trimming: 5 bases; J trimming: 3 bases; junction bases outside the gene matches: 4. This CDR3 comprises 14 residues. The CDR3 DNA is TGTGCCAGCAGTCGAAGCGGGGGAACAGATACGCAGTATTTT. Protein: CASSRSGGTDTQYF.

The V gene is TRBV30, the J gene TRBJ2-1, with 7 bases aligning to TRBD2. Germline V lookup: CDR1 GTSNPN, CDR2 SVGIG (reference sequence). The CDR3 has 11 residues. The ends lost 8 bases at V and 7 bases at J; junction bases unmatched: 5. The CDR3 here is CARGTTNEQFF. In DNA form, the CDR3 reads TGTGCCCGAGGGACTACAAATGAGCAGTTCTTC.

This clonotype has at least ten counts. The chain employs TRBV18 and TRBJ1-1, with 12 bases identical to TRBD1. Germline values: CDR1 KGHSH, CDR2 LQKENI. The CDR3 totals 14 residues. J gave up 8 bases and V 3 bases, and 4 bases lay outside the gene matches. This CDR3 reads CASSPGQGAREAFF. The CDR3 nucleotides read TGTGCCAGCTCACCGGGACAGGGGGCAAGGGAAGCTTTCTTT.

The table lists this clonotype with a few counts. The V call is TRBV20-1, the J call TRBJ2-7; D might be TRBD1 (6 bases). This CDR3 region has 18 residues. CDR1 is DFQATT, CDR2 SNEGSKA, per germline (reference sequence). V was cut by 2 bases and J by 2 bases, with 25 bases left in between. CDR3 sequence reads: CSARPNWGTGKGTYEQYF. CDR3 DNA: TGCAGTGCTAGACCAAATTGGGGTACAGGGAAGGGGACCTACGAGCAGTACTTC.

V usage is TRBV20-1 and J usage is TRBJ2-1; the match to TRBD1 covers 9 bases. J was trimmed by 2 bases and V by 3 bases; bases with no gene match: 5. The CDR3 sequence is 15 residues long. Germline lookup yields CDR1 DFQATT and CDR2 SNEGSKA (reference sequence). The CDR3 spells CSARKTGGPYNEQFF. The CDR3 coding sequence is TGCAGTGCTAGGAAGACAGGGGGGCCCTACAATGAGCAGTTCTTC.